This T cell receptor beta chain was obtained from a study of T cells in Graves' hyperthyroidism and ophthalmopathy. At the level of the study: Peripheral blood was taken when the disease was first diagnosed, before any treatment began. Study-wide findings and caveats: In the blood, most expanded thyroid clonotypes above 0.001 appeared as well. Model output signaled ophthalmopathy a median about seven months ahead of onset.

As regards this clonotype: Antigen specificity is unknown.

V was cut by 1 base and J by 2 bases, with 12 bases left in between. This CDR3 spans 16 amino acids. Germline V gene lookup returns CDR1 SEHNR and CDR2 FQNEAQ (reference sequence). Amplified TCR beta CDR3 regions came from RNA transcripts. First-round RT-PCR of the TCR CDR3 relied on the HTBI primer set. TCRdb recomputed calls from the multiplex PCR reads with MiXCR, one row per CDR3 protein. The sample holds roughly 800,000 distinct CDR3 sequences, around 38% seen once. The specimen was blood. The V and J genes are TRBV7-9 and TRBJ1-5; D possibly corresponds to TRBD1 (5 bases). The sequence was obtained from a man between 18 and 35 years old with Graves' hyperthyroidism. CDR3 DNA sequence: TGTGCCAGCAGCTTAGATGACACGGGGGGCAATCAGCCCCAGCATTTT. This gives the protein CASSLDDTGGNQPQHF. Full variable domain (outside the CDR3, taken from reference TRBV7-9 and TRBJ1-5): DTGVSQNPRHKITKRGQNVTFRCDPISEHNRLYWYRQTLGQGPEFLTYFQNEAQLEKSRLLSDRFSAERPKGSFSTLEIQRTEQGDSAMYLCASSLDDTGGNQPQHFGDGTRLSIL.